This T cell receptor (beta chain) was sequenced for a study of shared clonotypes between healthy human individuals. Trimming shortened V by 1 base and J by 5 bases, and 11 bases separated the two germline ends. CDR3 length: 14 amino acids. CDR1 is MGHDK, CDR2 SYGVNS, per germline. Sequencing was performed with immunoSEQ multiplex PCR; in TCRdb, only in-frame clones are kept and a portion is missing. The sample carries 2 million to 2.5 million clones, approximately 95% recorded once. V gene TRBV25-1 combines with J gene TRBJ1-1; tentatively, D is TRBD1 (5 bases). The sample was naive CD4+ T cells sorted from blood. Subset reported: CD45RA+ positively selected. This clonotype was obtained from a young man in good health. CDR3 in amino acids: CASSESARATEAFF. For the CDR3, the DNA is TGTGCCAGCAGTGAATCGGCCAGGGCTACTGAAGCTTTCTTT.